This T cell receptor beta chain was identified in a study of cytomegalovirus exposure and HLA in healthy donors. Those who donated were healthy bone marrow donors. This CDR3 is built from 13 residues. V was pared by 6 bases and J by 1 base, with 6 bases of the junction left unmatched. Per the germline V gene, CDR1 is SQVTM and CDR2 is ANQGSEA. This clone was counted between two and nine times. The PCR used 60 Vbeta and 13 Jbeta primers. Assay: immunoSEQ multiplex PCR; the TCRdb copy retains only in-frame clones and omits some. Here the sample spans roughly 150,000 clones, roughly 80% being singletons. The clonotype comes from a male donor in good health and CMV-seronegative. Sequenced material: PBMCs. The rearrangement uses TRBV29-1 and TRBJ2-7, with 7 bases aligning to TRBD2. The CDR3 coding sequence is TGCAGCGTGAGCGGGGCGCCTTCCTACGAGCAGTACTTC. Its protein product is CSVSGAPSYEQYF.